This TCR beta chain emerged from a study of spatial heterogeneity in lung cancer. TCRdb reanalysed the 5' RACE reads using MiXCR and keeps one entry per CDR3 protein. The table shows around 6,600 distinct CDR3 sequences, with roughly 6.1% occurring only once. This clonotype is labeled medium-sized. Found in a library prepared for alpha chains, this beta chain is an off-target read, and its abundance has little meaning. The time point: sample taken at primary tumor resection. Without sorting, whole RNA was sequenced from tumor, nontumor lung or frozen PBMC. This CDR3 region has 15 residues. Trimming pared 4 bases from V and 9 bases from J, leaving 21 bases between. Germline CDR1 is MDHEN and CDR2 is SYDVKM.

Specimen: normal lung tissue next to the tumor, collected at surgery. This chain connects TRBV28 to TRBJ1-2, with a tentative D call TRBD1 (6 bases). The sequence was collected from a female donor with early-stage non-small cell lung cancer. CDR3 DNA sequence: TGTGCCAGCAGTTCCCCGGACAGAACCATGTTCCGCTACACCTTC. This gives the protein CASSSPDRTMFRYTF.